The sequence of this T cell receptor (beta chain) was determined in a study of blood T cell repertoires in COVID-19. At the level of the study: Donors in the United States, Italy and Spain gave samples during acute or convalescent COVID-19.

The authors' processing: Counts of nucleated cells, estimated from reference gene primer amplification, were obtained. The protocol was immunoSEQ multiplex PCR, while the TCRdb copy is restricted to in-frame clones and leaves out a portion. That table gives V, J and clone size, and the DNA gave D and trimming. The sample shows roughly 190,000 clones, around 80% of them seen only once. V was cut by 5 bases and J by 0 bases, with 8 bases left in between. This CDR3 spans 13 amino acids. Germline lookup yields CDR1 SGHTA and CDR2 FQGNSA. The specimen sequenced was peripheral blood. The TCR comes from a young man with active or convalescent COVID-19. The V gene is TRBV7-2, the J gene TRBJ2-7; D ambiguous. The CDR3 DNA reads TGTGCCAGCAGCGAGACTGCCTCCTACGAGCAGTACTTC. Amino acid sequence: CASSETASYEQYF.